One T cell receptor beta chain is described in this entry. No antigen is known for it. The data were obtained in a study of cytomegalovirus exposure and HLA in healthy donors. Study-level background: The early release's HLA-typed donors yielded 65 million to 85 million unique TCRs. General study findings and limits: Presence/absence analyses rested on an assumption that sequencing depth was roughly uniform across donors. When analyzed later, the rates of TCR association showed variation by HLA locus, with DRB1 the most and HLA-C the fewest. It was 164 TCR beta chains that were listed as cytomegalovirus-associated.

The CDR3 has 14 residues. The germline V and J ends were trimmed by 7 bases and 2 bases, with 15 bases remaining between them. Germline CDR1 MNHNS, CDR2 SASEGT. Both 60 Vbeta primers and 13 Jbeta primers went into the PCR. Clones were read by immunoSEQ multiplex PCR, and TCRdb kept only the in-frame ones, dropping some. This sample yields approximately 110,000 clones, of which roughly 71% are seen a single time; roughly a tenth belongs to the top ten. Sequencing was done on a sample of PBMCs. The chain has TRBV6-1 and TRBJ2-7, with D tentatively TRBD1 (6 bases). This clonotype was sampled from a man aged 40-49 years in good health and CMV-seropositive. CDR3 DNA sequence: TGTGCCAGCATACGGGACAATCAAGCCTACGAGCAGTACTTC. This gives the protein CASIRDNQAYEQYF.